This TCR beta chain came from a study of OX40 agonist ivuxolimab in advanced cancers. Study observations and caveats: At 0.1 to 3.0 mg/kg, CD4+ and CD8+ blood T cells expanded clonally by week 6. In CD8+ T cells, expanded clones were on average more numerous than in CD4+.

The method was immunoSEQ multiplex PCR; TCRdb's version includes in-frame clones alone and lacks a portion of them. The sample lists about 80,000 clones, approximately 90% occurring once. Note on this clone: The antigen remains unidentified.

Germline CDR1 reads SGHTA; CDR2 reads FQGTGA. Trimming shortened V by 4 bases and J by 10 bases, and 11 bases separated the two germline ends. The CDR3 contains 12 residues. This sequence was found in an adult with an advanced solid tumor such as melanoma, head and neck, liver or kidney cancer. The rearrangement joins TRBV7-3 to TRBJ2-1, with no clear D. Specimen: CD4+ or CD8+ T cells sorted from blood, collected in a trial of the OX40 agonist ivuxolimab. The CDR3 sequence is CASSSLAVEQFF. DNA of the CDR3: TGTGCCAGCAGCTCATTAGCTGTAGAGCAGTTCTTC.